Following are 22 T cell receptor beta chains from one sample sequenced in a study of graft-versus-host responses after intestinal transplantation. The antigens these receptors bind are not known. The assay was immunoSEQ multiplex PCR, and TCRdb's table has in-frame clones only and misses some. The sample lists 110,000 to 150,000 clones; about 90% were seen once. Material: unstimulated CD4+ T cells sorted from spleen or lymph node cells, obtained before intestinal transplant. The receptors stem from a human donor who received an intestinal transplant.

This chain connects TRBV7-9 to TRBJ1-4; 11 positions agree with TRBD1. Germline V gene sequence: CDR1 SEHNR, CDR2 FQNEAQ (reference sequence). The V gene end was trimmed by 4 bases and the J gene end by 2 bases; junction bases not matched to a gene: 6. This CDR3 region has 17 residues. This chain's CDR3 is CASSYRDRGSTNEKLFF. Written as DNA, the CDR3 is TGTGCCAGCAGCTACCGGGACAGGGGGTCCACTAATGAAAAACTGTTTTTT.

The chain couples TRBV9 to TRBJ2-1; D is tentatively TRBD1 or TRBD2 (6 bases each). Germline CDR1 SGDLS, CDR2 YYNGEE. This CDR3 has 15 amino acids. The germline V and J ends were trimmed by 3 bases and 0 bases, with 10 bases remaining between them. The CDR3 here is CASSAGGFSYNEQFF. Here the CDR3 DNA reads TGTGCCAGCAGCGCCGGGGGCTTCTCCTACAATGAGCAGTTCTTC.

V is TRBV6-1 and J is TRBJ2-4; D assignment may be TRBD1 or TRBD2 (5 bases each). Looked up from germline, CDR1 is MNHNS and CDR2 is SASEGT. Trimming stripped 3 bases from V and 6 bases from J, with 18 bases between. The CDR3 extends over 16 amino acids. The CDR3 protein is CASSDTGGLGGNIQYF. In nucleotides, the CDR3 is TGTGCCAGCAGTGACACAGGAGGCTTGGGCGGAAACATTCAGTACTTC.

The V and J genes are TRBV18 and TRBJ1-4; TRBD1 matches at 7 bases. The CDR3 spans 15 residues. V trimming: 3 bases; J trimming: 8 bases; junction bases outside the gene matches: 9. Germline loops: CDR1 KGHSH, CDR2 LQKENI. In nucleotides, the CDR3 is TGTGCCAGCTCACCGGATACCGGGACAGAGGAAAAACTGTTTTTT. Translation: CASSPDTGTEEKLFF.

This clone was detected once. The V call is TRBV12-5, the J call TRBJ2-1; TRBD2 matches 13 bases. This CDR3 is 15 amino acids long. V shed 1 base, J shed 10 bases, and the junction held 4 bases outside the gene matches. Looked up from germline, CDR1 is LGHNT and CDR2 is FRNRAP. CDR3: CASGLGLAGGGEQFF. The CDR3 DNA follows: TGTGCTAGTGGTTTGGGACTAGCGGGAGGAGGGGAGCAGTTCTTC.

The V and J genes are TRBV6-4 and TRBJ2-2, with D possibly matching TRBD2 (5 bases). Germline assignment: CDR1 MRHNA and CDR2 SNTAGT. V was clipped by 6 bases and J by 4 bases, with 12 bases between them. The CDR3 is 14 amino acids. CDR3 bases: TGTGCCAGCAGCGAACTAGGGTCCACCGGGGAGCTGTTTTTT. Its protein is CASSELGSTGELFF.

V gene TRBV28 combines with J gene TRBJ1-2; TRBD1 aligns across 7 bases. The germline V gene encodes CDR1 MDHEN and CDR2 SYDVKM. The CDR3 length is 16 residues. Trimming at V came to 6 bases and at J to 3 bases, leaving 13 bases not matched to a gene. CDR3 nucleotides: TGTGCCAGCAGCCCACCACAGGGGAGGGGAGACTATGGCTACACCTTC. Translation gives CASSPPQGRGDYGYTF.

This clone was seen once. V usage is TRBV28 and J usage is TRBJ2-7; no definite D call. The germline V gene encodes CDR1 MDHEN and CDR2 SYDVKM. This CDR3 is 15 amino acids long. Trimming removed 4 bases at V and 2 bases at J, with 15 bases between. The CDR3, as DNA: TGTGCCAGCAGTTCCCCCGAGGCACCCCCCTACGAGCAGTACTTC. Its protein is CASSSPEAPPYEQYF.

This chain links TRBV9 with TRBJ2-3; 7 positions match TRBD1. CDR1 is SGDLS, CDR2 YYNGEE, per germline. This CDR3 region has 16 residues. The junction had 12 bases not matched to a gene; V was cut back by 3 bases and J by 5 bases. The CDR3 DNA follows: TGTGCCAGCAGCGCCGACAGGGTTTTCGCTAAAGATACGCAGTATTTT. This translates into CASSADRVFAKDTQYF.

This chain links TRBV27 with TRBJ1-2, with D tentatively TRBD1 (6 bases). Deletions cut 1 base from V and 8 bases from J, with 14 bases between. CDR1 is MNHEY and CDR2 is SMNVEV in the germline V gene (reference sequence). This CDR3 contains 14 residues. This CDR3 reads CASSLWGAPWGYTF. The CDR3 DNA is TGTGCCAGCAGTTTATGGGGGGCCCCCTGGGGCTACACCTTC.

J is TRBJ1-1 and V is TRBV5-1; D not certain. Trimming took 5 bases from V and 5 from J, leaving 13 bases between them. This CDR3 has 13 residues. Germline assignment: CDR1 SGHRS and CDR2 YFSETQ. The CDR3 region is CASSLRGDTEAFF. CDR3 bases: TGCGCCAGCAGTTTGCGGGGAGATACTGAAGCTTTCTTT.

The chain joins TRBV7-2 to TRBJ2-7; TRBD1 or TRBD2 may be the D gene (5 bases each). CDR1 is SGHTA and CDR2 is FQGNSA in the germline V gene. The CDR3 consists of 18 residues. V lost 3 bases to trimming and J lost 6 bases, with 27 bases between them. CDR3 DNA sequence: TGTGCCAGCAGCTTTATCCCCGGCGTTCGGGGCAGGGCCTCCGAGCAGTACTTC. Translating it yields CASSFIPGVRGRASEQYF. The entire variable domain, with the rest obtained from reference TRBV7-2 and TRBJ2-7, is as follows: GAGVSQSPSNKVTEKGKDVELRCDPISGHTALYWYRQSLGQGLEFLIYFQGNSAPDKSGLPSDRFSAERTGGSVSTLTIQRTQQEDSAVYLCASSFIPGVRGRASEQYFGPGTRLTVT.

The chain recombines TRBV6-6 with TRBJ1-2, with D perhaps TRBD1 (5 bases). This CDR3 has 13 residues. Germline loops: CDR1 MNHNY, CDR2 SVGAGI (reference sequence). The V gene lost 5 bases and the J gene lost 4 bases, with 11 bases spanning the gap. Here the CDR3 DNA reads TGTGCCAGCAGTAGACAGTTTCCCTATGGCTACACCTTC. It translates to CASSRQFPYGYTF.

The gene calls are TRBV15 and TRBJ1-1; D might be TRBD1 (6 bases). Germline CDR1 is LNHNV and CDR2 is YYDKDF (reference sequence). This CDR3 comprises 15 residues. The V gene lost 4 bases and the J gene lost 3 bases, with 15 bases spanning the gap. The DNA of the CDR3 is TGTGCCACCAGCACATTTACAGGGAGGGACACTGAAGCTTTCTTT. This sequence encodes CATSTFTGRDTEAFF. The whole variable domain, filled in from reference TRBV15 and TRBJ1-1, reads DAMVIQNPRYQVTQFGKPVTLSCSQTLNHNVMYWYQQKSSQAPKLLFHYYDKDFNNEADTPDNFQSRRPNTSFCFLDIRSPGLGDTAMYLCATSTFTGRDTEAFFGQGTRLTVV.

V gene TRBV23-1 combines with J gene TRBJ1-5; D is unclear. TRBV23-1 carries the ORF label, with uncertain function. CDR3 length: 16 residues. The germline V and J ends were trimmed by 1 base and 7 bases, with 17 bases remaining between them. Written as DNA, the CDR3 is TGCGCCAGCAGTCAATGGGTTGGGAGGGCGGACCAGCCCCAGCATTTT. Protein sequence: CASSQWVGRADQPQHF.

V usage is TRBV9 and J usage is TRBJ2-3; unclear D gene. The germline V and J ends were trimmed by 3 bases and 1 base, with 9 bases remaining between them. Germline V gene data show CDR1 as SGDLS and CDR2 as YYNGEE. This CDR3 has 14 amino acids. The CDR3 DNA reads TGTGCCAGCAGCGCTGGAAGACGCACAGATACGCAGTATTTT. This translates into CASSAGRRTDTQYF. The full variable domain, completed using reference TRBV9 and TRBJ2-3, is DSGVTQTPKHLITATGQRVTLRCSPRSGDLSVYWYQQSLDQGLQFLIQYYNGEERAKGNILERFSAQQFPDLHSELNLSSLELGDSALYFCASSAGRRTDTQYFGPGTRLTVL.

The gene calls are TRBV10-1 and TRBJ2-7, with 7 bases lining up with TRBD1. The length of the CDR3 is 16 residues. The junction had 18 bases not matched to a gene; V was cut back by 6 bases and J by 7 bases. Per germline, CDR1 WNHNN and CDR2 SYGVQD (reference sequence). In DNA form, the CDR3 reads TGCGCCAGCAGCAGGGGTCCGGGACAGCGCTACGAAGAGCAGTACTTC. Translation: CASSRGPGQRYEEQYF.

The chain links TRBV20-1 to TRBJ2-5, with D perhaps given as TRBD1 or TRBD2 (5 bases each). Germline V gene data show CDR1 as DFQATT and CDR2 as SNEGSKA (reference sequence). V lost 5 bases, J lost 5 bases, and 9 bases lay in between. The CDR3 is 11 amino acids. The CDR3 nucleotides read TGCAGTGCTCACAGGAGGGAGACCCAGTACTTC. Translation: CSAHRRETQYF.

The rearrangement links TRBV5-1 to TRBJ2-7, with D possibly being TRBD1 or TRBD2 (6 bases each). The germline CDR1 and CDR2 sequences are SGHRS and YFSETQ. Trimming removed 4 bases at V and 1 base at J, with 12 bases between. The CDR3 consists of 14 residues. CDR3 sequence: CASSGGGGSYEQYF. DNA of the CDR3: TGCGCCAGCAGCGGAGGAGGGGGATCCTACGAGCAGTACTTC.

The chain joins TRBV5-6 to TRBJ2-7, with D possibly matching TRBD2 (6 bases). V dropped 4 bases and J dropped 5 bases, with 16 bases sitting between them. From germline, CDR1 is SGHDT and CDR2 YYEEEE. The CDR3 is 14 residues long. The CDR3 region has the DNA TGTGCCAGCAGCCCTCTCCGGGGGACCAACGAGCAGTACTTC. Its protein is CASSPLRGTNEQYF.

This chain links TRBV6-6 with TRBJ1-1, with TRBD1 matching 9 bases. The germline V gene has CDR1 MNHNY and CDR2 SVGAGI (reference sequence). The J segment lost 0 bases and the V segment lost 5 bases, leaving 4 bases of the junction unmatched. The CDR3 spans 15 residues. CDR3 coding DNA: TGTGCCAGCAGTCCCGGGACAGGGCTGAACACTGAAGCTTTCTTT. Translated, it gives CASSPGTGLNTEAFF.

The CDR3 DNA is TGTGCCAGTAGTAAACAGGGGGCCTCCTACAATGAGCAGTTCTTC. Encoded protein: CASSKQGASYNEQFF. The chain carries TRBV19 and TRBJ2-1; 9 nucleotides line up with TRBD1. J was trimmed by 0 bases and V by 4 bases; bases with no gene match: 1. Germline CDR1 is LNHDA and CDR2 is SQIVND (reference sequence). This CDR3 region has 15 residues.